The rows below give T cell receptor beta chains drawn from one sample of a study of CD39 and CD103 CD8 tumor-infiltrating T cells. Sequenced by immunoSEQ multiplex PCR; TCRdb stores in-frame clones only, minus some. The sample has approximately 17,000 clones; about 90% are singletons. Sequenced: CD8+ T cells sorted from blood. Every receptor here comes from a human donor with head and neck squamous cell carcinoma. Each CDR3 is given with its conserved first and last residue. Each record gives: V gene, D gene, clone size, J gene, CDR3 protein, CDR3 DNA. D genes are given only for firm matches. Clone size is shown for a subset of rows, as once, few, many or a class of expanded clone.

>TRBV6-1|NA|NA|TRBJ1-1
CASSEETAFLGVAFF
TGTGCCAGCAGTGAGGAGACAGCTTTCCTGGGCGTAGCTTTCTTT
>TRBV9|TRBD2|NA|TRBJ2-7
CASSAGTSHEQYF
TGTGCCAGCAGCGCAGGGACTAGCCACGAGCAGTACTTC
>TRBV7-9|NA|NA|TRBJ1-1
CASSLVARKLNTEAFF
TGTGCCAGCAGCTTAGTGGCGCGTAAACTCAACACTGAAGCTTTCTTT
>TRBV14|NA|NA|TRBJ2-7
CASSQAGPSYEQYF
TGTGCCAGCAGCCAGGCTGGTCCCTCCTACGAGCAGTACTTC
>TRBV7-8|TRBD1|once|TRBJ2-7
CATTGGIDYEQYF
TGTGCCACGACAGGGGGCATTGATTACGAGCAGTACTTC
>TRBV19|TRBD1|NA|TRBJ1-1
CASSIQGGSTEAFF
TGTGCCAGTAGTATACAGGGGGGGAGCACTGAAGCTTTCTTT
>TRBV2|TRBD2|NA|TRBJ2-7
CASSVVLRGGTYEQYF
TGTGCCAGCAGTGTAGTCTTGCGGGGGGGTACCTACGAGCAGTACTTC
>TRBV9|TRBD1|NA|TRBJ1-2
CASSVDSGGSYGYTF
TGTGCCAGCAGCGTAGATTCAGGGGGGTCCTATGGCTACACCTTC
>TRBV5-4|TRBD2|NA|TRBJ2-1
CASSFGGNEQFF
TGTGCCAGCAGCTTCGGGGGGAATGAGCAGTTCTTC
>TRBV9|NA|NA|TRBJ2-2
CASSVGAANTGELFF
TGTGCCAGCAGCGTAGGGGCAGCCAACACCGGGGAGCTGTTTTTT
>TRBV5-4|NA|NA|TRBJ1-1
CASSWGGTEAFF
TGTGCCAGCAGCTGGGGGGGCACTGAAGCTTTCTTT
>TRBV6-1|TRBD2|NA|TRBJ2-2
CASSELAGGTGELFF
TGTGCCAGCAGTGAACTAGCGGGGGGCACCGGGGAGCTGTTTTTT